This passage covers 18 T cell receptor beta chains from one sample sequenced in a study of PD-1 blockade in classical Hodgkin lymphoma. This table comes from immunoSEQ multiplex PCR, and its TCRdb copy is limited to in-frame clones, with some not included. The sample has 66,000 or so clones; roughly two thirds are singletons. All trial patients relapsed after autologous stem cell transplantation. The sample in question was peripheral blood mononuclear cells (PBMCs), obtained before the second cycle of nivolumab. Source of these receptors: a human donor with classical Hodgkin lymphoma.

The CDR3 DNA is TGTGCCTGGAGCCAAACAGGGAGATCAGCGGGCTACACCTTC. It is translated as CAWSQTGRSAGYTF. The chain links TRBV30 to TRBJ1-2; possible D gene TRBD1, 6 bases. The CDR3 contains 14 residues. CDR1 and CDR2 (germline): GTSNPN, SVGIG (reference sequence). The V and J ends lost 3 bases and 8 bases respectively, with 19 bases between them.

The chain combines TRBV11-3 with TRBJ2-7; possibly TRBD1 or TRBD2 for D (5 bases each). The germline V and J ends were trimmed by 4 bases and 3 bases, with 19 bases remaining between them. The germline V gene has CDR1 SGHNT and CDR2 YENEEA. The CDR3 runs 16 residues. The CDR3 protein is CASSSIRAPRGYEQYF. In DNA form, the CDR3 reads TGTGCCAGCAGCTCGATCCGGGCCCCGAGGGGCTACGAGCAGTACTTC. Combining the CDR3 with reference TRBV11-3 and TRBJ2-7 gives the whole variable domain EAGVVQSPRYKIIEKKQPVAFWCNPISGHNTLYWYLQNLGQGPELLIRYENEEAVDDSQLPKDRFSAERLKGVDSTLKIQPAELGDSAVYLCASSSIRAPRGYEQYFGPGTRLTVT.

This sequence joins TRBV11-2 and TRBJ1-6; tentatively, D is TRBD1 (5 bases). The V and J ends lost 2 bases and 7 bases respectively, with 12 bases between them. Germline CDR1 reads SGHAT; CDR2 reads FQNNGV. There are 15 residues in the CDR3. CDR3 in DNA: TGTGCCAGCAGCTTAAATACAGGAGGGAATTCACCCCTCCACTTT. Translated, it gives CASSLNTGGNSPLHF.

This clone was recorded a few times. J is TRBJ1-6 and V is TRBV4-2; no clear D. The CDR3 loop spans 16 amino acids. The ends were cut back, 0 bases at V and 5 bases at J, with 11 bases in the middle. The V gene's germline CDR1 is LGHNA and CDR2 YNFKEQ. CDR3 sequence: CASSQDVGGDNSPLHF. The CDR3 DNA is TGTGCCAGCAGCCAAGATGTGGGTGGAGATAATTCACCCCTCCACTTT.

The chain combines TRBV5-1 with TRBJ1-1; a possible D gene is TRBD1 (6 bases). Germline-derived CDR1 and CDR2 are SGHRS and YFSETQ. Trimming stripped 6 bases from V and 1 base from J, with 16 bases between. CDR3 length: 15 residues. Written as DNA, the CDR3 is TGCGCCAGCAAACAGAGGGGGTTCCCGAACACTGAAGCTTTCTTT. It yields the protein CASKQRGFPNTEAFF.

The chain is built from TRBV4-1 and TRBJ1-1, with D hard to call. Looked up from germline, CDR1 is MGHRA and CDR2 is YSYEKL. V lost 5 bases to trimming and J lost 0 bases, with 10 bases between them. The CDR3 length is 14 residues. CDR3 sequence reads: CASSSGPLNTEAFF. CDR3 DNA: TGCGCCAGCAGCTCCGGGCCCTTGAACACTGAAGCTTTCTTT.

This clone was detected only once. The genes are TRBV19 and TRBJ2-1; 8 nucleotides agree with TRBD2. Germline V CDR1 and CDR2: LNHDA, SQIVND (reference sequence). This CDR3 is built from 15 residues. V lost 5 bases, J lost 9 bases, and 12 bases stayed unmatched. Written as DNA, the CDR3 is TGTGCCAGTAGTCTCTTATACCACGGGGGGGTTGAGCAGTTCTTC. Translation gives CASSLLYHGGVEQFF. The complete variable domain, with remaining parts taken from reference TRBV19 and TRBJ2-1, reads DGGITQSPKYLFRKEGQNVTLSCEQNLNHDAMYWYRQDPGQGLRLIYYSQIVNDFQKGDIAEGYSVSREKKESFPLTVTSAQKNPTAFYLCASSLLYHGGVEQFFGPGTRLTVL.

The V call is TRBV5-4, the J call TRBJ2-7, with 7 bases lining up with TRBD1. The V gene end was trimmed by 2 bases and the J gene end by 7 bases; junction bases not matched to a gene: 12. There are 15 residues in the CDR3. Germline V gives CDR1 SGHNT, CDR2 YYREEE (reference sequence). The DNA for the CDR3 is TGTGCCAGCAGCTTAGGCGGCAGGGGGTACGGGGAGCAGTACTTC. This codes for CASSLGGRGYGEQYF. Full variable domain (outside the CDR3, taken from reference TRBV5-4 and TRBJ2-7): ETGVTQSPTHLIKTRGQQVTLRCSSQSGHNTVSWYQQALGQGPQFIFQYYREEENGRGNFPPRFSGLQFPNYSSELNVNALELDDSALYLCASSLGGRGYGEQYFGPGTRLTVT.

The chain combines TRBV27 with TRBJ2-7; D may be TRBD1 or TRBD2 (6 bases each). The V end was cut by 5 bases, the J end by 2 bases, with 19 bases between. Germline assignment: CDR1 MNHEY and CDR2 SMNVEV (reference sequence). CDR3 length: 16 amino acids. Here the CDR3 reads CASSPSSGEEAYEQYF. The DNA of the CDR3 is TGTGCCAGCAGTCCTAGTTCAGGGGAGGAGGCCTACGAGCAGTACTTC.

The chain combines TRBV5-1 with TRBJ2-5; TRBD1 matches at 12 bases. V dropped 4 bases and J dropped 6; count of bases not matched to a gene: 10. Germline CDR1 is SGHRS and CDR2 is YFSETQ. This CDR3 has 16 amino acids. The CDR3 loop is CASSESGTGGGKTQYF. CDR3 bases: TGCGCCAGCAGCGAGTCCGGGACAGGGGGCGGGAAGACCCAGTACTTC. Drawing the rest from reference TRBV5-1 and TRBJ2-5, the complete variable domain is KAGVTQTPRYLIKTRGQQVTLSCSPISGHRSVSWYQQTPGQGLQFLFEYFSETQRNKGNFPGRFSGRQFSNSRSEMNVSTLELGDSALYLCASSESGTGGGKTQYFGPGTRLLVL.

The chain employs TRBV19 and TRBJ1-5; 10 nucleotides agree with TRBD1. CDR3 length equals 16 residues. From germline, CDR1 is LNHDA and CDR2 SQIVND (reference sequence). V was pared by 11 bases and J by 4 bases, with 14 bases of the junction left unmatched. The DNA for the CDR3 is TGTGCCTCAAGGGACAGGGGAAATCCAAGGAATCAGCCCCAGCATTTT. Amino acids: CASRDRGNPRNQPQHF.

This clone was counted between two and nine times. The same CDR3 arises from other DNA sequences in this sample as well. The chain carries TRBV10-2 and TRBJ1-5; the D is unclear. V was shortened by 10 bases and J by 2 bases, with 18 bases between the two germline ends. Germline CDR1 reads WSHSY; CDR2 reads SAAADI. CDR3 length: 15 residues. Written as DNA, the CDR3 is TGCGCCACCAGGAAAGGTTGGGGAGGCAATCAGCCCCAGCATTTT. Its translation is CATRKGWGGNQPQHF.

This sequence joins TRBV11-1 and TRBJ2-7; TRBD2 might be the D (6 bases). The germline V gene encodes CDR1 SGHAT and CDR2 FQDESV (reference sequence). The length of the CDR3 is 12 residues. With 11 bases removed from V and 3 bases from J, the gap between germline ends came to 14 bases. DNA of the CDR3: TGTGCCGGACTCCCAGCGGGCTACGAGCAGTACTTC. Residues: CAGLPAGYEQYF.

The CDR3 DNA is TGCGCCAGCAGCTCTTTATTGGGGCAGGCCAACGTCCTGACTTTC. It specifies CASSSLLGQANVLTF. The genes are TRBV5-1 and TRBJ2-6; weak D call: TRBD1 (5 bases). V was clipped by 3 bases and J by 6 bases, with 13 bases between them. Germline V lookup: CDR1 SGHRS, CDR2 YFSETQ. CDR3 length: 15 amino acids.

The chain has TRBV5-1 and TRBJ2-3; D gene uncertain. Trimming pared 0 bases from V and 8 bases from J, leaving 13 bases between. Germline CDR1 SGHRS, CDR2 YFSETQ. The CDR3 length is 14 residues. The CDR3 coding sequence is TGCGCCAGCAGCTTGGAGGTCGACCTGGGTACGCAGTATTTT. Translation gives CASSLEVDLGTQYF.

The chain couples TRBV10-3 to TRBJ1-5; D call uncertain. CDR1 and CDR2 (germline): ENHRY, SYGVKD. Trimming shortened V by 6 bases and J by 0 bases, and 6 bases separated the two germline ends. This CDR3 is built from 13 residues. The CDR3 here is CAIRDYSNQPQHF. Here the CDR3 DNA reads TGTGCCATCAGGGACTATAGCAATCAGCCCCAGCATTTT.

This clone was detected only once. This chain joins TRBV4-1 and TRBJ2-5; D remains ambiguous. Trimming removed 0 bases at V and 2 bases at J, with 7 bases between. Germline CDR1 and CDR2: MGHRA and YSYEKL. The CDR3 runs 14 residues. CDR3 bases: TGCGCCAGCAGCCAAGAACGTAGACAAGAGACCCAGTACTTC. Translation: CASSQERRQETQYF.

This chain links TRBV6-5 with TRBJ1-5; no definite D call. This CDR3 is 13 amino acids long. Germline V gene lookup returns CDR1 MNHEY and CDR2 SVGAGI. The V end lost 4 bases, the J end lost 0 bases, and 4 bases lay between the germline ends. CDR3 amino acids: CASSFLSNQPQHF. CDR3 in DNA: TGTGCCAGCAGTTTCCTTAGCAATCAGCCCCAGCATTTT.